These 19 T cell receptor beta chains originate from one sample sequenced in a study of shared clonotypes between healthy human individuals. Produced via immunoSEQ multiplex PCR; TCRdb's table is partial and in-frame only. The sample records some 2 million clones, less than 95% being singletons. It was CD45RO-negative cells, positively selected for CCR7, that made up naive CD8 cells, with terminally differentiated effector memory CD45RA+ cells excluded. What was sequenced was naive CD8+ T cells sorted from blood. Receptor source: a man aged 18 to 30 in good health.

This chain joins TRBV27 and TRBJ1-1; 7 bases are a match to TRBD1. The CDR3 length is 18 residues. V shed 2 bases and J 1 base; nucleotides not matched to a gene: 13. Per germline, CDR1 MNHEY and CDR2 SMNVEV (reference sequence). DNA of the CDR3: TGTGCCAGCAGTTTAGTGACAGGGAATACGAGAAGGAACACTGAAGCTTTCTTT. Translated, it gives CASSLVTGNTRRNTEAFF.

The V and J genes are TRBV11-2 and TRBJ2-3; D call uncertain. CDR1 and CDR2 (germline): SGHAT, FQNNGV. Trimming took off 4 bases at V and 4 bases at J, with 21 bases between the two ends. The CDR3 runs 17 residues. As DNA, the CDR3 is TGTGCCAGCAGCTCACTCGTGGATTTTCCATTCTCAGATACGCAGTATTTT. Encoded protein: CASSSLVDFPFSDTQYF. The entire variable domain, with the rest obtained from reference TRBV11-2 and TRBJ2-3, is as follows: EAGVAQSPRYKIIEKRQSVAFWCNPISGHATLYWYQQILGQGPKLLIQFQNNGVVDDSQLPKDRFSAERLKGVDSTLKIQPAKLEDSAVYLCASSSLVDFPFSDTQYFGPGTRLTVL.

This clone was observed once. Since no conserved phenylalanine or tryptophan closes the CDR3, a read error is the likely cause. Because the CDR3's place on the DNA is in doubt, the DNA is left out and the CDR3 is given as listed by TCRdb. This chain joins TRBV7-9 and TRBJ1-1. The CDR3 is 12 residues long, counting both termini. The germline gives CDR1 SEHNR, CDR2 FQNEAQ (reference sequence). This chain's CDR3 is CASSLGGSGLRL.

V usage is TRBV7-9 and J usage is TRBJ2-7; the D gene is possibly TRBD2 (6 bases). CDR3 length: 15 residues. V lost 0 bases and J 3 bases, leaving 12 bases between the germline ends. Germline V gene sequence: CDR1 SEHNR, CDR2 FQNEAQ (reference sequence). The CDR3, as DNA: TGTGCCAGCAGCTTAGCGCCGGGAGAGGGCTACGAGCAGTACTTC. Amino acids: CASSLAPGEGYEQYF.

V gene TRBV27 combines with J gene TRBJ2-1, with 13 bases aligning to TRBD2. Germline CDR1 reads MNHEY; CDR2 reads SMNVEV (reference sequence). The CDR3 has 14 amino acids. The J segment lost 10 bases and the V segment lost 8 bases, leaving 8 bases of the junction unmatched. In DNA, the CDR3 is TGTGCCAGCGCCACTAGCGGGGGGGCCCGGGAGCAGTTCTTC. This translates into CASATSGGAREQFF.

This clone was recorded once. The chain uses TRBV30 and TRBJ2-3; TRBD2 matches at 12 bases. V lost 8 bases and J lost 7; bases outside the gene matches: 4. Germline V gene sequence: CDR1 GTSNPN, CDR2 SVGIG (reference sequence). This CDR3 is built from 12 residues. The CDR3 region has the DNA TGTGCCCTAGCGGGAGGGCGAAATACGCAGTATTTT. Its protein product is CALAGGRNTQYF.

This chain's CDR3 is CASSEEGGAIDEQYF. The CDR3 DNA is TGTGCCAGCAGTGAAGAGGGGGGGGCTATCGACGAGCAGTACTTC. The chain carries TRBV6-1 and TRBJ2-7; tentatively, D is TRBD2 (7 bases). CDR1 is MNHNS and CDR2 is SASEGT in the germline V gene. Trimming removed 1 base from V and 5 bases from J, with 15 bases in between. The CDR3 sequence is 15 residues long.

The chain employs TRBV6-1 and TRBJ1-1; no definite D call. Deletions cut 1 base from V and 10 bases from J, with 13 bases between. Germline V lookup: CDR1 MNHNS, CDR2 SASEGT. The CDR3 has 13 amino acids. The CDR3 DNA reads TGTGCCAGCAGTGAAGTTTTCGCCCGTCGAGCTTTCTTT. It is translated as CASSEVFARRAFF.

Note on this clone: Other DNA sequences in the sample encode the same CDR3. The chain joins TRBV5-1 to TRBJ2-7, with a tentative D call TRBD1 (5 bases). CDR3 length: 15 residues. Trimming took off 0 bases at V and 0 bases at J, with 10 bases between the two ends. CDR1 is SGHRS, CDR2 YFSETQ, per germline. CDR3 sequence: CASSLGADSSYEQYF. Here the CDR3 DNA reads TGCGCCAGCAGCTTGGGGGCAGACAGCTCCTACGAGCAGTACTTC.

The chain has TRBV6-1 and TRBJ2-7; D is unresolved. With 4 bases removed from V and 3 bases from J, the gap between germline ends came to 16 bases. Germline V gene sequence: CDR1 MNHNS, CDR2 SASEGT. The CDR3 loop spans 15 amino acids. CDR3 amino acids: CASSGKERSYYEQYF. DNA for the CDR3: TGTGCCAGCAGTGGGAAGGAGCGCTCCTACTACGAGCAGTACTTC.

This rearrangement joins TRBV15 to TRBJ2-7, with 8 bases that match TRBD1. CDR3 size: 17 residues. CDR1 and CDR2 from the germline V gene are LNHNV and YYDKDF (reference sequence). Trimming took 1 base from V and 3 from J; bases not matched to a gene: 11. CDR3 amino acids: CATSRGAAGGFNYEQYF. The CDR3, as DNA: TGTGCCACCAGCAGAGGGGCGGCAGGGGGCTTCAACTACGAGCAGTACTTC.

This sequence joins TRBV21-1 and TRBJ1-5; the table gives TRBD1 as D, unverified against the DNA. TRBV21-1 corresponds to a pseudogene. The CDR3 loop spans 16 amino acids. DNA for the CDR3: TGTGCCAGCAGCAAATATGCGGGACAGACAAATCAGCCCCAGCATTTT. Its translation: CASSKYAGQTNQPQHF.

The rearrangement links TRBV6-5 to TRBJ2-5; TRBD2 matches at 7 bases. The CDR3 has 14 amino acids. Germline CDR1 and CDR2: MNHEY and SVGAGI. Trimming at V came to 4 bases and at J to 4 bases, leaving 6 bases not matched to a gene. CDR3 sequence reads: CASSSGTTVETQYF. CDR3 nucleotides: TGTGCCAGCAGTTCCGGGACTACGGTAGAGACCCAGTACTTC.

V usage is TRBV30 and J usage is TRBJ2-2; TRBD2 might be the D (7 bases). The V gene lost 4 bases and the J gene lost 4 bases, with 10 bases spanning the gap. CDR1 and CDR2 (germline): GTSNPN, SVGIG (reference sequence). The CDR3 has 13 residues. The CDR3 sequence: CAWNRGATGELFF. The CDR3 DNA reads TGTGCCTGGAATCGGGGGGCCACCGGGGAGCTGTTTTTT.

This clone showed up just once. The gene calls are TRBV4-2 and TRBJ2-3; D assignment may be TRBD1 or TRBD2 (6 bases each). Trimming stripped 1 base from V and 3 bases from J, with 11 bases between. Germline CDR1 LGHNA, CDR2 YNFKEQ. The CDR3 consists of 15 residues. In nucleotides, the CDR3 is TGTGCCAGCAGCCAAGGACAGGAGGGGACAGATACGCAGTATTTT. Encoded protein: CASSQGQEGTDTQYF.

J is TRBJ1-1 and V is TRBV15, with D uncertain. Germline values: CDR1 LNHNV, CDR2 YYDKDF (reference sequence). The CDR3 spans 13 residues. V was shortened by 6 bases and J by 1 base, with 9 bases between the two germline ends. The CDR3: CATSVESNTEAFF. The CDR3 DNA reads as TGTGCCACCAGTGTGGAATCGAACACTGAAGCTTTCTTT.

This clone was detected once. Other DNA sequences of this sample code for an identical CDR3. The rearrangement uses TRBV6-5 and TRBJ2-7, with TRBD2 matching over 7 bases. J gave up 4 bases and V 2 bases, and 5 bases lay outside the gene matches. The germline V gene has CDR1 MNHEY and CDR2 SVGAGI. The CDR3 has 14 residues. The CDR3 bases are TGTGCCAGCAGTTACGCGGGAGTCCCTTACGAGCAGTACTTC. Its protein is CASSYAGVPYEQYF.

This clone occurred once. CDR3 in amino acids: CSAKRTGELFF. CDR3 nucleotide sequence: TGCAGTGCTAAGCGCACCGGGGAGCTGTTTTTT. The chain is built from TRBV20-1 and TRBJ2-2; D uncertain. This CDR3 is 11 amino acids long. Germline CDR1 and CDR2: DFQATT and SNEGSKA (reference sequence). Between the trimmed V and J ends, which lost 4 bases and 4 bases, there was a span of 4 bases.

The V and J genes are TRBV4-3 and TRBJ2-3; 7 positions match TRBD2. With V trimmed by 0 bases and J by 2 bases, 5 bases remained unmatched. This CDR3 has 16 residues. Germline V gene lookup returns CDR1 LGHNA and CDR2 YSLEER. This CDR3 reads CASSQDPAGTTDTQYF. The CDR3 DNA reads as TGCGCCAGCAGCCAAGATCCAGCGGGAACCACAGATACGCAGTATTTT.